Shown below are 29 T cell receptor beta chains from a single sample sequenced in a study of T cell repertoires in cytomegalovirus infection (dated by TCRdb to the late 2010s). The sequencing machine was an Illumina HiSeq 1500. The public reads were run again by TCRdb, first through fastp at Q25 and then through MiXCR, and only productive beta chains were kept. Rows with a matching CDR3 protein are joined into one entry that keeps the most common DNA and genes. This sample has fewer than 900,000 distinct CDR3 sequences in its table, and just under 30% of those were observed once. Clones ranked in the top ten supply roughly 13% of the sample. Their antigens are not known. The treatment or condition label here, explained by the study, means: in vitro stimulation with specific CMV peptide epitopes to enrich CMV-specific T cells. The sample here was cultured CD8+ T cells from PBMCs, taken from culture after CMV antigen stimulation. These receptor sequences come from a human donor in good health (CMV status not recorded). Some clones in this sample may be carry-over from other donors' samples.

J is TRBJ1-1 and V is TRBV27; D gene uncertain. This CDR3 has 13 residues. The V end lost 5 bases, the J end lost 1 base, and 8 bases lay between the germline ends. The germline CDR1 and CDR2 sequences are MNHEY and SMNVEV (reference sequence). The CDR3 bases are TGTGCCAGCAGTCCGTTAACGAACACTGAAGCTTTCTTT. Encoded protein: CASSPLTNTEAFF.

The CDR3: CASLKVGAGNTEAFF. The CDR3, as DNA: TGTGCCAGCCTAAAGGTCGGGGCCGGGAACACTGAAGCTTTCTTT. The chain combines TRBV6-6 with TRBJ1-1; possible D gene TRBD1, 5 bases. V was pared by 8 bases and J by 1 base, with 17 bases between. The germline V gene encodes CDR1 MNHNY and CDR2 SVGAGI (reference sequence). The CDR3 totals 15 residues.

In the case of this clonotype: Likely a read error: the CDR3 ends without its conserved phenylalanine or tryptophan. The gene calls are TRBV4-1 and TRBJ1-5, with D hard to call. The CDR3 totals 13 residues. Trimming removed 0 bases at V and 6 bases at J, with 6 bases between. Germline V gives CDR1 MGHRA, CDR2 YSYEKL. CDR3 nucleotides: TGCGCCAGCAGCCAAGATCGGGGTCAGCCCCAGCATCTT. Translating it yields CASSQDRGQPQHL.

This rearrangement joins TRBV6-5 to TRBJ1-2; maybe TRBD1 (6 bases). The CDR3 is made up of 15 amino acids. V was cut by 0 bases and J by 0 bases, with 8 bases left in between. Germline CDR1 and CDR2: MNHEY and SVGAGI. The CDR3, as DNA: TGTGCCAGCAGTTACTCCAGGGGAACTAACTATGGCTACACCTTC. This gives the protein CASSYSRGTNYGYTF.

The chain couples TRBV12-3 or TRBV12-4 to TRBJ1-2, with 7 bases matching TRBD1. The CDR3 extends over 14 amino acids. V trimming: 6 bases; J trimming: 7 bases; junction bases outside the gene matches: 11. CDR3 loop: CASRAPGTASGYTF. For the CDR3, the DNA is TGTGCCAGCAGGGCCCCCGGGACAGCCTCTGGCTACACCTTC.

In its sample, this clonotype was seen a few times. CDR3 DNA sequence: TGTGCCAGCAGTGAAATCGAGGGGGCAGGCTACGAGCAGTACTTC. As protein: CASSEIEGAGYEQYF. The genes are TRBV2 and TRBJ2-7, with 7 bases aligning to TRBD1. Trimming took 2 bases from V and 3 from J; bases not matched to a gene: 7. Germline CDR1 SNHLY, CDR2 FYNNEI. The CDR3 is 15 residues long.

This clonotype was detected many times. The chain uses TRBV7-2 and TRBJ1-5, with 8 bases aligning to TRBD1. The germline V gene encodes CDR1 SGHTA and CDR2 FQGNSA. Losses at the gene ends were 2 bases for V and 4 bases for J; bases not matched to a gene: 10. This CDR3 is built from 17 residues. CDR3 protein: CASSLIWQGAQNQPQHF. The CDR3 nucleotides are TGTGCCAGCAGCTTAATCTGGCAGGGGGCTCAGAATCAGCCCCAGCATTTT.

This clonotype turned up a few times. The chain joins TRBV7-6 to TRBJ2-7; TRBD1 might be the D (5 bases). Germline V CDR1 and CDR2: SGHVS, FNYEAQ. Trimming cost V 0 bases and J 0 bases, with 9 bases left between them. The CDR3 runs to 15 residues. As DNA, the CDR3 is TGTGCCAGCAGCTTAGCGGGGCGATCCTCCTACGAGCAGTACTTC. It is translated as CASSLAGRSSYEQYF.

This clonotype was seen a handful of times. The chain recombines TRBV20-1 with TRBJ2-2, with TRBD1 matching over 9 bases. In germline, CDR1 is DFQATT, CDR2 SNEGSKA (reference sequence). The CDR3 contains 14 residues. V gave up 7 bases and J gave up 4 bases; unmatched junction bases: 7. CDR3 DNA sequence: TGCAGTGTCCCGGGACAGGGAGTCACCGGGGAGCTGTTTTTT. This translates into CSVPGQGVTGELFF.

The gene calls are TRBV4-1 and TRBJ2-5; TRBD1 might be the D (6 bases). There are 15 residues in the CDR3. With 0 bases removed from V and 5 bases from J, the gap between germline ends came to 13 bases. CDR1 is MGHRA, CDR2 YSYEKL, per germline. The CDR3 is CASSQDARGGETQYF. CDR3 bases: TGCGCCAGCAGCCAAGATGCCAGGGGCGGGGAGACCCAGTACTTC.

Concerning this clonotype: This may arise from a read error, as a much more abundant clone is one base away. CDR3 loop: CASSLSGTRETQYF. CDR3 nucleotide sequence: TGTGCCAGCAGCTTATCCGGGACCAGGGAGACCCAGTACTTC. The chain uses TRBV7-4 and TRBJ2-5; D assignment may be TRBD1 or TRBD2 (5 bases each). The germline gives CDR1 SGHVT, CDR2 SQSDAQ. The CDR3 has 14 residues. The V and J ends lost 2 bases and 5 bases respectively, with 12 bases between them.

This clonotype was found a few times. The CDR3 sequence: CASSAGDNEQFF. The CDR3, as DNA: TGTGCCAGCAGTGCGGGGGACAATGAGCAGTTCTTC. The chain couples TRBV27 to TRBJ2-1; TRBD2 agrees at 7 bases. Trimming cost V 5 bases and J 5 bases; bases outside gene matches: 0. The CDR3 is 12 amino acids. Germline V gene sequence: CDR1 MNHEY, CDR2 SMNVEV (reference sequence).

The J gene is TRBJ2-1, the V gene TRBV12-3 or TRBV12-4, with a tentative D call TRBD2 (7 bases). V lost 0 bases, J lost 6 bases, and 12 bases lay in between. CDR3 length: 15 amino acids. CDR3 in amino acids: CASSLAPGGLNEQFF. The CDR3 DNA sequence: TGTGCCAGCAGTTTAGCGCCCGGGGGGCTCAATGAGCAGTTCTTC.

To note about this clonotype: An end of the junction differs from the germline gene, which may be a read error. CDR3 residues: CASSSRYNEQLF. The CDR3 DNA reads TGTGCCAGCAGTTCACGATACAATGAGCAGCTCTTC. The chain recombines TRBV12-3 or TRBV12-4 with TRBJ2-1, with D uncertain. This CDR3 is built from 12 residues.

The J gene is TRBJ2-7, the V gene TRBV6-5; D not resolved. The CDR3 spans 15 residues. The germline gives CDR1 MNHEY, CDR2 SVGAGI. V was cut by 7 bases and J by 5 bases, with 21 bases left in between. CDR3 sequence (DNA): TGTGCCAGCACTACCACCTTGGCAGGTCTCAACGAGCAGTACTTC. It codes for CASTTTLAGLNEQYF.

This clonotype has a handful of counts. V gene TRBV28 combines with J gene TRBJ2-1; 11 positions agree with TRBD2. The CDR3 sequence is 18 residues long. Germline lookup yields CDR1 MDHEN and CDR2 SYDVKM. Trimming cost V 4 bases and J 9 bases; bases outside gene matches: 17. CDR3 bases: TGTGCCAGCAGTTCCCCGCTAGCGGGGGGAGTCCACCTAATTGAGCAGTTCTTC. Translating it yields CASSSPLAGGVHLIEQFF.

Points on this clonotype: A read error may be the cause here, since a much bigger clone is one base away. V is TRBV7-9 and J is TRBJ2-7; 8 nucleotides match TRBD1. Germline V gives CDR1 SEHNR, CDR2 FQNEAQ (reference sequence). The CDR3 totals 17 residues. This CDR3 reads CASSFPQGAHGSYEQCF. As DNA, the CDR3 is TGTGCCAGCAGCTTTCCCCAGGGGGCTCATGGATCCTACGAGCAGTGCTTC.

The rearrangement uses TRBV7-9 and TRBJ1-2; tentative D call: TRBD1 (5 bases). Germline V gene data show CDR1 as SEHNR and CDR2 as FQNEAQ (reference sequence). CDR3 length equals 15 residues. V was pared by 2 bases and J by 7 bases, with 17 bases between. CDR3 in DNA: TGTGCCAGCAGCTTAAATGCCGCTGGACACCGTGGCTACACCTTC. It encodes CASSLNAAGHRGYTF. The full variable domain, rest sourced from reference TRBV7-9 and TRBJ1-2, is DTGVSQNPRHKITKRGQNVTFRCDPISEHNRLYWYRQTLGQGPEFLTYFQNEAQLEKSRLLSDRFSAERPKGSFSTLEIQRTEQGDSAMYLCASSLNAAGHRGYTFGSGTRLTVV.

This chain uses TRBV14 with TRBJ2-3; tentatively, D is TRBD1 (6 bases). Trimming removed 4 bases from V and 0 bases from J, with 14 bases in between. CDR1 and CDR2 (germline): SGHDN, FVKESK. The CDR3 is made up of 16 amino acids. The CDR3 nucleotides read TGTGCCAGCAGCCGGGGGCGAGGAAGGAGCACAGATACGCAGTATTTT. This sequence encodes CASSRGRGRSTDTQYF.

This clonotype has more than one count but fewer than ten. The chain combines TRBV2 with TRBJ1-1; TRBD1 agrees at 9 bases. CDR3 length: 16 amino acids. With 4 bases clipped from V and 3 bases from J, the junction kept 9 bases outside the gene matches. Germline CDR1 reads SNHLY; CDR2 reads FYNNEI. CDR3 bases: TGTGCCAGCAGTGGGGACAGGGTGATGAGGGACACTGAAGCTTTCTTT. Amino acid sequence: CASSGDRVMRDTEAFF.

The V call is TRBV29-1, the J call TRBJ2-3; D gene uncertain. V lost 6 bases, J lost 5 bases, and 6 bases lay in between. In germline, CDR1 is SQVTM, CDR2 ANQGSEA. The CDR3 extends over 10 amino acids. In DNA form, the CDR3 reads TGCAGCGTCCTGCTAGATACGCAGTATTTT. It codes for CSVLLDTQYF.

V gene TRBV20-1 combines with J gene TRBJ1-2; TRBD1 might be the D (5 bases). Trimming took 5 bases from V and 8 from J, leaving 21 bases between them. The germline V gene encodes CDR1 DFQATT and CDR2 SNEGSKA (reference sequence). This CDR3 is built from 14 residues. The CDR3 region has the DNA TGCAGTGCTCCCTCCAATCGGGGCACACCGGGCTACACCTTC. Translation: CSAPSNRGTPGYTF.

This clonotype was seen many times. This rearrangement joins TRBV7-8 to TRBJ1-2, with 9 bases aligning to TRBD1. From germline, CDR1 is SGHVS and CDR2 FQNEAQ. The CDR3 runs to 15 residues. The V and J ends lost 3 bases and 2 bases, in that order; junction bases with no gene match: 4. CDR3 residues: CASSLDRGVNYGYTF. CDR3 bases: TGTGCCAGCAGCTTGGACAGGGGAGTAAACTATGGCTACACCTTC.

Written as DNA, the CDR3 is TGTGCCAGCAGCCCGCCGGGACAGAACTACGAGCAGTACTTC. Residues: CASSPPGQNYEQYF. V is TRBV7-9 and J is TRBJ2-7; TRBD1 matches at 7 bases. CDR1 SEHNR and CDR2 FQNEAQ come from the germline V gene (reference sequence). V dropped 5 bases and J dropped 3; count of bases not matched to a gene: 7. The CDR3 consists of 14 residues.

This clonotype has a handful of counts. V gene TRBV3-1 combines with J gene TRBJ1-4; D remains unclear. Trimming removed 0 bases from V and 8 bases from J, with 10 bases in between. The CDR3 covers 14 residues. The germline V gene has CDR1 LGHDT and CDR2 YNNKEL (reference sequence). CDR3 sequence: CASSQDRWPEKLFF. The CDR3 DNA reads as TGTGCCAGCAGCCAAGATAGATGGCCCGAAAAACTGTTTTTT.

The V and J genes are TRBV3-1 and TRBJ2-1, with TRBD1 as a possible D gene (6 bases). Germline CDR1 LGHDT, CDR2 YNNKEL (reference sequence). V lost 0 bases and J lost 5, with 17 bases in between. The CDR3 length is 17 residues. The CDR3 loop is CASSQESGTQGNNEQFF. The CDR3 nucleotides read TGTGCCAGCAGCCAAGAGTCCGGGACACAAGGGAACAATGAGCAGTTCTTC.

This clonotype was seen a handful of times. V and J are TRBV12-3 or TRBV12-4 and TRBJ2-2; possible D gene TRBD1, 6 bases. The CDR3 spans 17 residues. V lost 3 bases to trimming and J lost 3 bases, with 17 bases between them. CDR3 DNA: TGTGCCAGCAGTTTTTTAATCGACAGGCCCTACACCGGGGAGCTGTTTTTT. Protein product: CASSFLIDRPYTGELFF.

This clonotype has a count of ten or more. This chain links TRBV7-2 with TRBJ2-4, with 7 bases fitting TRBD2. The germline CDR1 and CDR2 sequences are SGHTA and FQGNSA. V was clipped by 9 bases and J by 2 bases; unmatched bases: 4. This CDR3 contains 13 residues. CDR3 nucleotides: TGTGCCAGGGGAGGGCTTTCCAAAAACATTCAGTACTTC. Protein product: CARGGLSKNIQYF.

This sequence joins TRBV12-3 or TRBV12-4 and TRBJ2-7, with 7 bases lining up with TRBD2. Trimming at V came to 5 bases and at J to 3 bases, leaving 16 bases not matched to a gene. The CDR3 is 17 residues long. The CDR3 DNA follows: TGTGCCAGCAGTCCCAGGGAGCGGGGATTGGGGGGCTACGAGCAGTACTTC. As protein: CASSPRERGLGGYEQYF.